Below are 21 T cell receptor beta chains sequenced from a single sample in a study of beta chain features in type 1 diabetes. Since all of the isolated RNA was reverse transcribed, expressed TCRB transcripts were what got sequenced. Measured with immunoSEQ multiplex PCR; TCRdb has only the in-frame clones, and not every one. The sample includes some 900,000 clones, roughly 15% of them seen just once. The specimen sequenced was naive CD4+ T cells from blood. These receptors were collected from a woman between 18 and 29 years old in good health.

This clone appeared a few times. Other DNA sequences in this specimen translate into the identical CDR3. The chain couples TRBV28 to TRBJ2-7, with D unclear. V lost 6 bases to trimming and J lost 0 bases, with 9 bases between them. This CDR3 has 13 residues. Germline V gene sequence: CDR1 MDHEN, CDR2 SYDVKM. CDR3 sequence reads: CASSPGSSYEQYF. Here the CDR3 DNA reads TGTGCCAGCAGCCCTGGAAGCTCCTACGAGCAGTACTTC.

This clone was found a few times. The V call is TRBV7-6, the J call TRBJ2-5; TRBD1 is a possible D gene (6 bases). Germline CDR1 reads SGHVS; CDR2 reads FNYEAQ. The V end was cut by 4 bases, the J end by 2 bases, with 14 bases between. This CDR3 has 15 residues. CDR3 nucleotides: TGTGCCAGCAGCTCCTGGACGAGGGGGCAAGAGACCCAGTACTTC. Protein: CASSSWTRGQETQYF.

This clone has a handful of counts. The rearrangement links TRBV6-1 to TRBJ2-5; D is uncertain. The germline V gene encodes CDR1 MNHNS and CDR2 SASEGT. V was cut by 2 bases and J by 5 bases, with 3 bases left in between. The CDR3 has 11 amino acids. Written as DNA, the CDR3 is TGTGCCAGCAGTGAACTGGAGACCCAGTACTTC. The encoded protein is CASSELETQYF.

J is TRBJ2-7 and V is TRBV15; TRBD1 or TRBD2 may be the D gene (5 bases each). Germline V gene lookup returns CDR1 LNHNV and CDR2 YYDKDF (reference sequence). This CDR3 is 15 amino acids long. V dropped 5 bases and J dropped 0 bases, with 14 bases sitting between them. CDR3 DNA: TGTGCCACCAGCCCTTCCGGGACGTACTCCTACGAGCAGTACTTC. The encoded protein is CATSPSGTYSYEQYF.

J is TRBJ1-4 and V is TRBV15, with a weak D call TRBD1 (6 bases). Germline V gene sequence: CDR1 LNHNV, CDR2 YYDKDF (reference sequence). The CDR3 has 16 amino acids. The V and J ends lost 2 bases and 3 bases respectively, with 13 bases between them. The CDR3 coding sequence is TGTGCCACCAGCAGATTGAACAGGGTAGCTAATGAAAAACTGTTTTTT. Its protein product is CATSRLNRVANEKLFF.

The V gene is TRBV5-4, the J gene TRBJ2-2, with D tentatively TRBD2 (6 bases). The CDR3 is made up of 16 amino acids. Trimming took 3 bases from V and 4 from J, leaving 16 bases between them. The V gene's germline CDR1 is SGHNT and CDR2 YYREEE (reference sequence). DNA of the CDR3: TGTGCCAGCAGCTCCTTGGCGGGACCTACCACCGGGGAGCTGTTTTTT. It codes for CASSSLAGPTTGELFF.

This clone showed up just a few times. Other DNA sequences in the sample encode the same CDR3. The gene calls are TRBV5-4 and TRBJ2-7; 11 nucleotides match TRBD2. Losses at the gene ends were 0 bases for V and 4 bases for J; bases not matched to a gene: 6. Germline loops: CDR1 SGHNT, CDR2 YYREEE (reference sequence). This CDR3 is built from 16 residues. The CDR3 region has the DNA TGTGCCAGCAGCTTGGGCGGGACTAGCGGATCATACGAGCAGTACTTC. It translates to CASSLGGTSGSYEQYF.

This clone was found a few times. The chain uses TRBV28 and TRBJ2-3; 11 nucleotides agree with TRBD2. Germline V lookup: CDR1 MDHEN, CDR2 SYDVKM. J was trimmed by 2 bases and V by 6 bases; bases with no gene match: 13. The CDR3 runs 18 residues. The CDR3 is CASSGTGTSGPYTDTQYF. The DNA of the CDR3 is TGTGCCAGCAGCGGGACCGGGACTAGCGGACCTTACACAGATACGCAGTATTTT.

CDR3 protein: CATDRANTGELFF. As DNA, the CDR3 is TGTGCCACGGACAGGGCGAACACCGGGGAGCTGTTTTTT. The chain couples TRBV11-2 to TRBJ2-2; TRBD1 agrees at 8 bases. The CDR3 sequence is 13 residues long. The V and J ends lost 10 bases and 0 bases, in that order; junction bases with no gene match: 1. The germline V gene encodes CDR1 SGHAT and CDR2 FQNNGV.

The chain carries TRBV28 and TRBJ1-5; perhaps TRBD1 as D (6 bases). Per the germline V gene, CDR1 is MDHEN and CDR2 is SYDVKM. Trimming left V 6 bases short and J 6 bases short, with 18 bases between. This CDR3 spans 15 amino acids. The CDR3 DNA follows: TGTGCCAGCAGAGTACAATGGGGGGCTGGTCAGCCCCAGCATTTT. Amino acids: CASRVQWGAGQPQHF.

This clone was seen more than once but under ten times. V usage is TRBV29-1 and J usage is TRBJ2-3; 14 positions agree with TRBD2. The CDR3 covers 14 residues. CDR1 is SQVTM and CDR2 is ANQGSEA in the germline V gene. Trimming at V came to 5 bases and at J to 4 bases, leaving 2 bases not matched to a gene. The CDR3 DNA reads TGCAGCGTTAGACTAGCGGGAGGGGCAGATACGCAGTATTTT. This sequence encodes CSVRLAGGADTQYF.

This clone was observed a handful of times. The CDR3 DNA follows: TGTGCCAGCAGCTTGGTCGACAGGGACTATGGCTACACCTTC. It encodes CASSLVDRDYGYTF. This chain links TRBV5-4 with TRBJ1-2, with 7 bases fitting TRBD1. V trimming: 0 bases; J trimming: 3 bases; junction bases outside the gene matches: 2. Per the germline V gene, CDR1 is SGHNT and CDR2 is YYREEE (reference sequence). The length of the CDR3 is 14 residues.

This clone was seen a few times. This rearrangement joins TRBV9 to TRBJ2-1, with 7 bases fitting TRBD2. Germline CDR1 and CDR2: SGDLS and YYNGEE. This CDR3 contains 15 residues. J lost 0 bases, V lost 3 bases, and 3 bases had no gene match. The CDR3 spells CASSAAGPSYNEQFF. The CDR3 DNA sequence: TGTGCCAGCAGCGCAGCGGGACCCTCCTACAATGAGCAGTTCTTC.

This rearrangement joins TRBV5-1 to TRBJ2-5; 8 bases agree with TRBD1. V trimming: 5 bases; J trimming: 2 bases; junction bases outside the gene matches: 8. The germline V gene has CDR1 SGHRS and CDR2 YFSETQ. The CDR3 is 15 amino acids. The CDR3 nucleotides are TGCGCCAGCAGTACCACAGGGACAGGACAAGAGACCCAGTACTTC. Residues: CASSTTGTGQETQYF.

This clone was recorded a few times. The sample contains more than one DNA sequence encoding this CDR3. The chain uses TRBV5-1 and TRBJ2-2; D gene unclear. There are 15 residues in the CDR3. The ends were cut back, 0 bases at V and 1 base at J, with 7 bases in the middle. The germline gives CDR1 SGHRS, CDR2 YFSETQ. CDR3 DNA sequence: TGCGCCAGCAGCTTGGGTCTCTTGAACACCGGGGAGCTGTTTTTT. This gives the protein CASSLGLLNTGELFF.

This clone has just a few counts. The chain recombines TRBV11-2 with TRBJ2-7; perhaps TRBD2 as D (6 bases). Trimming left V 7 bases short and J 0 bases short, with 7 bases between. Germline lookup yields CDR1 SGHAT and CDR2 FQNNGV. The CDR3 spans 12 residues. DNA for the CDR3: TGTGCCAGCACCGGGGGCTCCTACGAGCAGTACTTC. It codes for CASTGGSYEQYF.

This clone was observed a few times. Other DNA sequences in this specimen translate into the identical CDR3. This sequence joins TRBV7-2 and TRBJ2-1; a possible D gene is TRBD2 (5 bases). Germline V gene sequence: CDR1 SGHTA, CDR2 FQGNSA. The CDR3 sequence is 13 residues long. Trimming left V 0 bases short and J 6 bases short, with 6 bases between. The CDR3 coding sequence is TGTGCCAGCAGCTTAGCGGGAGTCAATGAGCAGTTCTTC. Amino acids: CASSLAGVNEQFF.

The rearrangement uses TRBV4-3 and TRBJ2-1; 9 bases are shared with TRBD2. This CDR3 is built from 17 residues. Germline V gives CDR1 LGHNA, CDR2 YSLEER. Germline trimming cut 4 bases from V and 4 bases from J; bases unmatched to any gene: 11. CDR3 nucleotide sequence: TGCGCCAGCAGCCCTGGTACAGCGGGAGGCTCATACAATGAGCAGTTCTTC. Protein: CASSPGTAGGSYNEQFF.

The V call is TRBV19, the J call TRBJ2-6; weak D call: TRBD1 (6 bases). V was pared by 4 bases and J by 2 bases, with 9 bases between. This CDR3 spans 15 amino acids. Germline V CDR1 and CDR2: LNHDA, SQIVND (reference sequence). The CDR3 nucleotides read TGTGCCAGTAGTACAGGGGCAGCTGGGGCCAACGTCCTGACTTTC. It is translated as CASSTGAAGANVLTF.

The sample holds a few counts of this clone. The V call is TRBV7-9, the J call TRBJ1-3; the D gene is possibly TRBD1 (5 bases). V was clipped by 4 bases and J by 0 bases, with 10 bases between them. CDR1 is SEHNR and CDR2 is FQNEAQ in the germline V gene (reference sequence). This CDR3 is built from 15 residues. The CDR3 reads CASSSQGGSGNTIYF. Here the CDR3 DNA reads TGTGCCAGCAGCTCCCAGGGAGGCTCTGGAAACACCATATATTTT. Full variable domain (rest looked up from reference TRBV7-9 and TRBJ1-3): DTGVSQNPRHKITKRGQNVTFRCDPISEHNRLYWYRQTLGQGPEFLTYFQNEAQLEKSRLLSDRFSAERPKGSFSTLEIQRTEQGDSAMYLCASSSQGGSGNTIYFGEGSWLTVV.

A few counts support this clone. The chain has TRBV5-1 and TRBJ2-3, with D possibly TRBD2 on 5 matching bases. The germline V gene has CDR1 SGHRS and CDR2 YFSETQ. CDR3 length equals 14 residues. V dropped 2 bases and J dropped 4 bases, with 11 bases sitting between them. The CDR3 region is CASSLIEGADTQYF. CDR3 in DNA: TGCGCCAGCAGCTTAATCGAGGGTGCAGATACGCAGTATTTT.